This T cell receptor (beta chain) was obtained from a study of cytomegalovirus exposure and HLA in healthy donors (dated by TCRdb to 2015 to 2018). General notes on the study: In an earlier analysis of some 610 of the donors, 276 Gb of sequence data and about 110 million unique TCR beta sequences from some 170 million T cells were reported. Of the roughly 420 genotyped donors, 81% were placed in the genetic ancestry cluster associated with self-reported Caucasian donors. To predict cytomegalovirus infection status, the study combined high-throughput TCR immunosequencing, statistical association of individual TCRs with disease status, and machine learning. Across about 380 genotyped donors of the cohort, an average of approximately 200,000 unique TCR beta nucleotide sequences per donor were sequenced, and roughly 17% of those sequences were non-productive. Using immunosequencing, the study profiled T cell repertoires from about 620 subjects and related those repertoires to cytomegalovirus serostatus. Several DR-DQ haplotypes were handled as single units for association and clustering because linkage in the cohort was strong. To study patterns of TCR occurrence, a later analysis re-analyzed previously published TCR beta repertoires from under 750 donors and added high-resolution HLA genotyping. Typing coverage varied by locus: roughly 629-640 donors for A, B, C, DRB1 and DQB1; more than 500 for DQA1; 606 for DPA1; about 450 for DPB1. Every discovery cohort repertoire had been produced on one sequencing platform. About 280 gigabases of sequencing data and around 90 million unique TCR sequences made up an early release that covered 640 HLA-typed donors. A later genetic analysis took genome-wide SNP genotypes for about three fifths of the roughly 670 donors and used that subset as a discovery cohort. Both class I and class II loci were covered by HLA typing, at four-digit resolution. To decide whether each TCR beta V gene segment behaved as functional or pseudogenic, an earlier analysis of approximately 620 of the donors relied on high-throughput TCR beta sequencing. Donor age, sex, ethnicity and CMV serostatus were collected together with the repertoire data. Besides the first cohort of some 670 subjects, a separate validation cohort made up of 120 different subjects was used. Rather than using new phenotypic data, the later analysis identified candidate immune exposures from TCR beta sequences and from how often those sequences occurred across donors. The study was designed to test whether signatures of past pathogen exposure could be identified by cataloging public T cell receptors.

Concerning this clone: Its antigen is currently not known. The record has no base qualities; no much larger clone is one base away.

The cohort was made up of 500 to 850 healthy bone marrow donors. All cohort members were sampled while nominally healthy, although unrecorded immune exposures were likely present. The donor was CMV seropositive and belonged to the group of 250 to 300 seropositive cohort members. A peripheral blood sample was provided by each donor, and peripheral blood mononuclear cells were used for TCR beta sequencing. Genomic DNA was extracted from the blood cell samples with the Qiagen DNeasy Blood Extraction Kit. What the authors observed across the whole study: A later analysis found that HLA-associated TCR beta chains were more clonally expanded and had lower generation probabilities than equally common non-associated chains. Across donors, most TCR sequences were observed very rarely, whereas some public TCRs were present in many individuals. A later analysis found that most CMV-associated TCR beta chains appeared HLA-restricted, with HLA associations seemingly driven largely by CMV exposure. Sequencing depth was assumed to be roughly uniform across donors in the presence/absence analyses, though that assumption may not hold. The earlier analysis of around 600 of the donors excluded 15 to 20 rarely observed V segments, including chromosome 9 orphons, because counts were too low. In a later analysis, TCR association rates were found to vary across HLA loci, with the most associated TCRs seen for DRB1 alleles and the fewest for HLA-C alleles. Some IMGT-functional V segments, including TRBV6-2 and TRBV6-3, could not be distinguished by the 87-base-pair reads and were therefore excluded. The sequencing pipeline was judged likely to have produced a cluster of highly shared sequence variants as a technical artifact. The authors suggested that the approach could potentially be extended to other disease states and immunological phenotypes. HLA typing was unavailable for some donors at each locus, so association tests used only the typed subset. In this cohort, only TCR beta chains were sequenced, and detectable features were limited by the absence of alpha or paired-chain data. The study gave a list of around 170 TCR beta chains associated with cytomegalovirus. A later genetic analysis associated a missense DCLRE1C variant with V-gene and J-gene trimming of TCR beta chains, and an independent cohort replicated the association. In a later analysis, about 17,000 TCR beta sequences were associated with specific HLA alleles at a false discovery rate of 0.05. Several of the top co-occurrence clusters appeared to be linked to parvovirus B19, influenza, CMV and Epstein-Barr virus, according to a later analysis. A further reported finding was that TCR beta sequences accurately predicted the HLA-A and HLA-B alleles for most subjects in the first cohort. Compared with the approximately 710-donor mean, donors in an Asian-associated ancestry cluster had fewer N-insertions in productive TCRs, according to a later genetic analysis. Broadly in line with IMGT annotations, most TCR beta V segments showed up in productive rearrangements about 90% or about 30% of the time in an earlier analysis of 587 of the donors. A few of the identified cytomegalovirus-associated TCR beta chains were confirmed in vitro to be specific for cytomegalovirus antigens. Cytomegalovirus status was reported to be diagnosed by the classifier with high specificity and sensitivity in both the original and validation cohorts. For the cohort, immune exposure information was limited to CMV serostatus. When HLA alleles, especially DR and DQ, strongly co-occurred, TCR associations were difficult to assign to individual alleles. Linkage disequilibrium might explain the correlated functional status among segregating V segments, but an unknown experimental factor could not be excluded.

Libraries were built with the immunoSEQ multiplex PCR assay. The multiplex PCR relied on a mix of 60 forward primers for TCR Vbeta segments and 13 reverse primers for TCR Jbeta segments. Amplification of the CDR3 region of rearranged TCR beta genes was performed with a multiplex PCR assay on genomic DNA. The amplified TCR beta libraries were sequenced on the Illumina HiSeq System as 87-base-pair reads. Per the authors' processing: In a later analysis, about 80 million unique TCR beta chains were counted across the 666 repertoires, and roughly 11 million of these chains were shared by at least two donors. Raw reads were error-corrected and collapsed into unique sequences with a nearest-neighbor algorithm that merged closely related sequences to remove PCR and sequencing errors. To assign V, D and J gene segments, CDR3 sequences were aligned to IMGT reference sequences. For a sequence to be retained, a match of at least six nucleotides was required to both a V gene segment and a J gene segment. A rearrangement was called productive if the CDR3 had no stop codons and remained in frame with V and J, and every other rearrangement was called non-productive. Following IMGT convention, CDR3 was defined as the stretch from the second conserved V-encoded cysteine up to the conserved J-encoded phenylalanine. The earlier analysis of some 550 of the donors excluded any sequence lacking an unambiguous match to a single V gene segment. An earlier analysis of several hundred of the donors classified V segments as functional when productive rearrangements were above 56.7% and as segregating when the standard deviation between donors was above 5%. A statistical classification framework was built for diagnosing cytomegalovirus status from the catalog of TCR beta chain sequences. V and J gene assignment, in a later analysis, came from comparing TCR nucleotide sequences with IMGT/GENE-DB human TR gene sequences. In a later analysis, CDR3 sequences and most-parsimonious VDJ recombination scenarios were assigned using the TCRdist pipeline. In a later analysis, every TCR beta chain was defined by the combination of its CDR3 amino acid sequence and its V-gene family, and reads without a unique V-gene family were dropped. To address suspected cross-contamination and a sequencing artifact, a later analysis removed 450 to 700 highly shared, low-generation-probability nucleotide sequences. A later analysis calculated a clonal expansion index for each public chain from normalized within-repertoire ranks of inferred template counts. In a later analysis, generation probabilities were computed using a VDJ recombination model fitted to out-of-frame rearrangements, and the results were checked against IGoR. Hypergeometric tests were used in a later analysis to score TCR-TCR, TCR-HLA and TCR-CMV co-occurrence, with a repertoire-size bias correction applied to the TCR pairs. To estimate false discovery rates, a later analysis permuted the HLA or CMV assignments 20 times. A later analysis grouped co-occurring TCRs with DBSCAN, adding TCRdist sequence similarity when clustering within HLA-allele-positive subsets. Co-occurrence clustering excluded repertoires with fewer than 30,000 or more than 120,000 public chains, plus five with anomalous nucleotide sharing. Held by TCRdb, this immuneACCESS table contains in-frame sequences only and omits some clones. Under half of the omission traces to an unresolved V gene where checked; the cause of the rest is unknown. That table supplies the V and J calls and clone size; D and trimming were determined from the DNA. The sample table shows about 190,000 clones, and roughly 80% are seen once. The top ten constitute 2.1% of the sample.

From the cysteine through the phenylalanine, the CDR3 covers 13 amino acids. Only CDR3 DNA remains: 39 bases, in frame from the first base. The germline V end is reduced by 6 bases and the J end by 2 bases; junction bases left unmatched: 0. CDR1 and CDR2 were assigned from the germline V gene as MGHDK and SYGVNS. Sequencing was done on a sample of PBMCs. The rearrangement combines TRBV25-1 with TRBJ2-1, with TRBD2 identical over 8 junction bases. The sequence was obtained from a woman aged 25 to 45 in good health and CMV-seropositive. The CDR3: CASSGRAYNEQFF. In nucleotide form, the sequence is TGTGCCAGCAGCGGGAGGGCCTACAATGAGCAGTTCTTC.